This T cell receptor (beta chain) derives from a study of blood T cell repertoires in COVID-19 (dated by TCRdb to the early 2020s). Broadly, across the study: The collaborator samples originated in the United States, Italy and Spain and spanned the acute and convalescent phases of COVID-19. The material from the prospective study consisted of cDNA or gDNA derived from T cells, B-cell-depleted T cells, or PBMCs. Subjects who had been exposed to COVID-19, were actively infected with it, or had recovered from it provided the deeply sampled blood TCRbeta repertoires that made up the dataset. The repertoires were released in a freely available public database intended as a resource for research on the immune response to SARS-CoV-2. Samples were obtained from the ongoing ImmuneRACE study (first 160 participants) and from about 1,300 subjects provided by 6 global collaborators. Sample metadata almost always included a de-identified subject ID, COVID-19 status, age in years and sex. HLA class I and class II types, where available, came from metadata supplied by the sample provider rather than from assay-based typing. Here is what the overall study found, with its caveats: The quantity of clinical and demographic metadata differed by source and by participant and was supplied without curation.

TCRbeta CDR3 regions were amplified from genomic DNA by means of the immunoSEQ Assay, a bias-controlled multiplex PCR. The paper's processing steps were these. Within the assay, amplification of reference gene primers was used to estimate how many nucleated cells each sample contained. To quantify the absolute abundance of each unique TCRbeta CDR3 rearrangement, sequence reads were collapsed and filtered. For each sample, productive Simpson clonality was calculated as the square root of Simpson's diversity index across productive rearrangements. TCRdb took over this immuneACCESS table, retaining in-frame rearrangements with V and J assigned. Such tables are incomplete; in checked studies, under half of the missing clones stem from an unresolved V gene, and the remainder is unexplained. That table furnishes V, J and clone size, whereas the DNA furnished D and trimming. In all, the sample holds 70,000 to 100,000 clones, and 90% of those were seen once. 1.5% to 2% of the sample rests with the top ten.

Collaborating institutions collected whole blood in K2EDTA tubes following their own protocols. For TCRbeta analysis, collaborators shipped samples as frozen whole blood, isolated PBMCs, or DNA extracted from either of those sample types. From cysteine to phenylalanine, the CDR3 is 12 amino acids long. CDR3 DNA only is kept here, 36 bases in frame from base 1. CDR1 and CDR2 are drawn from the germline V gene: KGHSH, LQKENI. V and J are trimmed by 10 bases and 3 bases, and the gene matches miss 5 bases of the junction. Turning to this clone: Its antigen is still unknown. Per-base qualities were not stored, and no clone one base away is much larger.

The chain joins TRBV18 to TRBJ1-2; 7 junctional bases match TRBD1. The sample consisted of peripheral blood. The origin of this receptor is a man in his sixties with acute or convalescent COVID-19. The DNA sequence is given as TGTGCCACAACCACAGGGGACTATGGCTACACCTTC. This is translated as CATTTGDYGYTF.